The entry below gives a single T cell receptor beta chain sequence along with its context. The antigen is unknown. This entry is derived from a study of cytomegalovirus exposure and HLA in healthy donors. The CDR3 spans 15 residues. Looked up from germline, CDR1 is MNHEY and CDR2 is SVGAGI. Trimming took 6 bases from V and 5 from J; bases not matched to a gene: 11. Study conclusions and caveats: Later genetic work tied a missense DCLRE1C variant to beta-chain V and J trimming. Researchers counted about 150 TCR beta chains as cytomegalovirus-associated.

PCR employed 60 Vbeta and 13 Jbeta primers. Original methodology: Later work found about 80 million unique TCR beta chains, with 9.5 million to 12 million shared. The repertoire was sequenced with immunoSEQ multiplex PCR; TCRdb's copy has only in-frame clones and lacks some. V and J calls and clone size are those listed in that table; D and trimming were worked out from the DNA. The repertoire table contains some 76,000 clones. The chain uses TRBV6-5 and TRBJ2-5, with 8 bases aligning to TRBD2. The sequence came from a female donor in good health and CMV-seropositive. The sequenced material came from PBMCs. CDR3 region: CASSPRGGFRETQYF. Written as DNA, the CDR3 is TGTGCCAGCAGCCCCCGGGGGGGCTTTCGGGAGACCCAGTACTTC.